Listed here are 12 T cell receptor beta chains from one sample, sequenced in a study of blood T cell repertoires in COVID-19. Repertoires were generated with immunoSEQ multiplex PCR, while TCRdb's copy carries only in-frame clones and drops some. The sample lists about 29,000 clones, 77% seen once, with 6.5% to 10% in the top ten. The sequencing sample was made of peripheral blood. The receptor source for this set is a woman aged 70-85 years with active or convalescent COVID-19.

The V and J genes are TRBV2 and TRBJ1-2; D is perhaps TRBD1 (5 bases). The CDR3 is 15 amino acids. Germline V CDR1 and CDR2: SNHLY, FYNNEI. V was clipped by 8 bases and J by 4 bases, with 20 bases between them. DNA of the CDR3: TGTGCCAGCCAAGAACCCAGGGCGATCGGCTATGGCTACACCTTC. Its translation is CASQEPRAIGYGYTF. The full variable domain, rest sourced from reference TRBV2 and TRBJ1-2, is EPEVTQTPSHQVTQMGQEVILRCVPISNHLYFYWYRQILGQKVEFLVSFYNNEISEKSEIFDDQFSVERPDGSNFTLKIRSTKLEDSAMYFCASQEPRAIGYGYTFGSGTRLTVV.

In its sample, this clone was seen once. The V call is TRBV29-1, the J call TRBJ1-2; tentative D call: TRBD1 (5 bases). The CDR3 covers 13 residues. Germline CDR1 reads SQVTM; CDR2 reads ANQGSEA. Trimming took 1 base from V and 4 from J, leaving 10 bases between them. Here the CDR3 reads CSVEGREGYGYTF. The CDR3 region has the DNA TGCAGCGTTGAAGGCAGGGAGGGCTATGGCTACACCTTC. Supplemented by reference TRBV29-1 and TRBJ1-2, the full variable domain reads SAVISQKPSRDICQRGTSLTIQCQVDSQVTMMFWYRQQPGQSLTLIATANQGSEATYESGFVIDKFPISRPNLTFSTLTVSNMSPEDSSIYLCSVEGREGYGYTFGSGTRLTVV.

This sequence joins TRBV6-4 and TRBJ1-1; a possible D gene is TRBD1 (6 bases). The CDR3 runs to 13 residues. Trimming stripped 6 bases from V and 7 bases from J, with 15 bases between. Germline loops: CDR1 MRHNA, CDR2 SNTAGT. The CDR3: CASRRGQGSEAFF. The CDR3 coding sequence is TGTGCCAGCAGACGTGGGCAGGGGAGTGAAGCTTTCTTT.

The chain has TRBV7-3 and TRBJ2-2; tentative D call: TRBD2 (6 bases). V lost 3 bases and J lost 4, with 6 bases in between. From germline, CDR1 is SGHTA and CDR2 FQGTGA. The CDR3 contains 13 residues. The CDR3 here is CASSFGSTGELFF. The CDR3 region has the DNA TGTGCCAGCAGCTTCGGGAGCACCGGGGAGCTGTTTTTT.

The gene calls are TRBV29-1 and TRBJ1-4; 8 bases are shared with TRBD1. The CDR3 spans 14 residues. J was trimmed by 7 bases and V by 2 bases; bases with no gene match: 6. Germline CDR1 SQVTM, CDR2 ANQGSEA. Here the CDR3 DNA reads TGCAGCGTTGAAAGCGGACAGGGTCGTGAAAAACTGTTTTTT. Protein product: CSVESGQGREKLFF.

The V gene is TRBV6-1, the J gene TRBJ2-1, with 9 nucleotides matching TRBD1. The CDR3 loop spans 14 amino acids. J was trimmed by 3 bases and V by 6 bases; bases with no gene match: 3. Germline assignment: CDR1 MNHNS and CDR2 SASEGT. CDR3 sequence reads: CASRAGQGYNEQFF. The CDR3 nucleotides are TGTGCCAGCAGAGCGGGACAGGGCTACAATGAGCAGTTCTTC.

This chain uses TRBV5-1 with TRBJ1-1, with unresolved D. The germline V gene encodes CDR1 SGHRS and CDR2 YFSETQ. With 2 bases removed from V and 0 bases from J, the gap between germline ends came to 8 bases. This CDR3 comprises 14 residues. For the CDR3, the DNA is TGCGCCAGCAGCTTAGCGAATCTGAACACTGAAGCTTTCTTT. It translates to CASSLANLNTEAFF.

This clone was found once. The DNA of the CDR3 is TGTGCCTGGAGGAGTAGCGGGGCAGCTTTCTTT. Translated, it gives CAWRSSGAAFF. The J gene is TRBJ1-1, the V gene TRBV30; tentative D call: TRBD1 (5 bases). Trimming took 3 bases from V and 10 from J, leaving 12 bases between them. From germline, CDR1 is GTSNPN and CDR2 SVGIG (reference sequence). The length of the CDR3 is 11 residues.

This rearrangement joins TRBV7-2 to TRBJ2-2, with 8 bases fitting TRBD2. Trimming cost V 5 bases and J 2 bases; bases outside gene matches: 7. Germline V gives CDR1 SGHTA, CDR2 FQGNSA. The CDR3 is made up of 16 amino acids. CDR3 loop: CASSQIAGLNTGELFF. In nucleotides, the CDR3 is TGTGCCAGCAGCCAAATAGCGGGACTAAACACCGGGGAGCTGTTTTTT.

This chain joins TRBV7-2 and TRBJ2-3, with TRBD2 matching over 11 bases. There are 15 residues in the CDR3. The V segment lost 5 bases and the J segment 2 bases; nucleotides outside the gene matches: 3. Germline V gene sequence: CDR1 SGHTA, CDR2 FQGNSA. The CDR3 here is CASSLSGGDTDTQYF. The CDR3 nucleotides are TGTGCCAGCAGCCTTAGCGGGGGGGACACAGATACGCAGTATTTT. The entire variable domain, with the rest obtained from reference TRBV7-2 and TRBJ2-3, is as follows: GAGVSQSPSNKVTEKGKDVELRCDPISGHTALYWYRQSLGQGLEFLIYFQGNSAPDKSGLPSDRFSAERTGGSVSTLTIQRTQQEDSAVYLCASSLSGGDTDTQYFGPGTRLTVL.

The gene calls are TRBV28 and TRBJ1-5; D perhaps matches TRBD1 (5 bases). Trimming removed 7 bases at V and 11 bases at J, with 18 bases between. Germline V gene lookup returns CDR1 MDHEN and CDR2 SYDVKM. This CDR3 contains 13 residues. The chain's CDR3 is CASTTGLPPAQHF. Here the CDR3 DNA reads TGTGCCAGCACCACGGGACTCCCCCCGGCCCAGCATTTT.

This chain connects TRBV2 to TRBJ1-5; 8 nucleotides agree with TRBD1. Trimming at V came to 6 bases and at J to 6 bases, leaving 10 bases not matched to a gene. Germline lookup yields CDR1 SNHLY and CDR2 FYNNEI. This CDR3 spans 15 amino acids. Written as DNA, the CDR3 is TGTGCCAGCAGAGACGGACAGGGAAGGGGTCAGCCCCAGCATTTT. Encoded protein: CASRDGQGRGQPQHF.